The 18 T cell receptor beta chains below all came from one sample that was sequenced in a study of a mutant IDH1 vaccine in newly diagnosed glioma. Repertoires were generated with immunoSEQ multiplex PCR, while TCRdb's copy carries only in-frame clones and drops some. The sample comprises roughly 30,000 clones, 70% to 90% of which are singletons, and around 2.6% rests with the top ten. Their antigen targets remain unknown. As to time point: week 23, last vaccination. Vaccinated patients received 300 ug of mutant IDH1 20-mer peptide per dose, with topical imiquimod. Sequenced here: PBMCs, sampled from a glioma patient whose treatment included an IDH1 peptide vaccine. These receptors were collected from a middle-aged man with glioma.

The V call is TRBV4-2, the J call TRBJ2-7, with 12 positions matching TRBD2. Germline CDR1 reads LGHNA; CDR2 reads YNFKEQ. The V and J ends lost 4 bases and 6 bases, in that order; junction bases with no gene match: 4. The CDR3 spans 14 residues. DNA for the CDR3: TGTGCCAGCAGCCGCGGACTAGCGGGAATCGAGCAGTACTTC. It encodes CASSRGLAGIEQYF.

The chain joins TRBV9 to TRBJ1-5; TRBD1 is a possible D gene (5 bases). CDR1 and CDR2 from the germline V gene are SGDLS and YYNGEE. The CDR3 extends over 14 amino acids. V was pared by 3 bases and J by 4 bases, with 11 bases between. Here the CDR3 reads CASSGRDGNQPQHF. In DNA, the CDR3 is TGTGCCAGCAGCGGCCGGGACGGTAATCAGCCCCAGCATTTT.

The rearrangement links TRBV7-9 to TRBJ1-4, with D possibly TRBD1 on 6 matching bases. Germline CDR1 is SEHNR and CDR2 is FQNEAQ (reference sequence). With 5 bases removed from V and 0 bases from J, the gap between germline ends came to 13 bases. CDR3 length: 16 amino acids. CDR3 sequence reads: CASSLRTAPTNEKLFF. The CDR3 DNA sequence: TGTGCCAGCAGCCTCCGGACAGCACCAACTAATGAAAAACTGTTTTTT.

The chain combines TRBV10-3 with TRBJ2-3, with a weak D call TRBD2 (5 bases). The germline V gene encodes CDR1 ENHRY and CDR2 SYGVKD. Trimming left V 0 bases short and J 4 bases short, with 8 bases between. The CDR3 has 14 residues. CDR3 sequence reads: CAISESDWADTQYF. The DNA of the CDR3 is TGTGCCATCAGTGAGTCGGACTGGGCAGATACGCAGTATTTT.

In DNA form, the CDR3 reads TGTGCCTGGAGTGTAAAGGGGGCCGCCTATGGCTACACCTTC. This sequence encodes CAWSVKGAAYGYTF. The gene calls are TRBV30 and TRBJ1-2, with 7 bases matching TRBD1. The germline V gene encodes CDR1 GTSNPN and CDR2 SVGIG (reference sequence). The CDR3 spans 14 residues. The junction had 5 bases not matched to a gene; V was cut back by 0 bases and J by 4 bases.

The rearrangement links TRBV6-1 to TRBJ2-7; perhaps TRBD1 as D (7 bases). The CDR3 consists of 14 residues. V was pared by 8 bases and J by 4 bases, with 18 bases between. Germline loops: CDR1 MNHNS, CDR2 SASEGT. The CDR3 protein is CASRGTERLYEQYV. The DNA for the CDR3 is TGTGCCAGCCGGGGGACAGAGAGACTATACGAGCAGTACGTC.

In its sample, this clone was seen a few times. The V call is TRBV7-2, the J call TRBJ1-2, with D possibly matching TRBD1 (6 bases). The CDR3 is 15 residues long. Per germline, CDR1 SGHTA and CDR2 FQGNSA. The germline V and J ends were trimmed by 5 bases and 1 base, with 14 bases remaining between them. The CDR3 sequence: CASSVGQPFNYGYTF. The CDR3 bases are TGTGCCAGCAGCGTTGGACAGCCCTTTAACTATGGCTACACCTTC. The full variable domain, completed using reference TRBV7-2 and TRBJ1-2, is GAGVSQSPSNKVTEKGKDVELRCDPISGHTALYWYRQSLGQGLEFLIYFQGNSAPDKSGLPSDRFSAERTGGSVSTLTIQRTQQEDSAVYLCASSVGQPFNYGYTFGSGTRLTVV.

This clone is classed as medium-sized. The V gene is TRBV27, the J gene TRBJ2-1; D uncertain. CDR3 length: 12 amino acids. Germline values: CDR1 MNHEY, CDR2 SMNVEV (reference sequence). V was shortened by 2 bases and J by 6 bases, with 5 bases between the two germline ends. The CDR3 loop is CASSLIGNEQFF. CDR3 bases: TGTGCCAGCAGTTTAATCGGCAATGAGCAGTTCTTC.

This clone was seen only once. This chain uses TRBV18 with TRBJ1-3; D is ambiguous. There are 16 residues in the CDR3. Germline V lookup: CDR1 KGHSH, CDR2 LQKENI. Trimming left V 8 bases short and J 1 base short, with 18 bases between. The CDR3 loop is CASPNEFPRSGNTIYF. Written as DNA, the CDR3 is TGTGCCAGCCCGAACGAGTTCCCCCGTTCTGGAAACACCATATATTTT.

This rearrangement joins TRBV2 to TRBJ1-2; D call uncertain. Trimming removed 2 bases from V and 6 bases from J, with 10 bases in between. This CDR3 is 13 amino acids long. Germline V gene sequence: CDR1 SNHLY, CDR2 FYNNEI. The CDR3 protein is CASSELLGNGYTF. Written as DNA, the CDR3 is TGTGCCAGCAGTGAATTGTTGGGCAATGGCTACACCTTC.

The chain couples TRBV2 to TRBJ1-4; D gene unclear. Germline V CDR1 and CDR2: SNHLY, FYNNEI. V shed 6 bases and J shed 7 bases, with 12 bases lying between them. CDR3 size: 13 residues. CDR3 DNA: TGTGCCAGCAGCCCCCCGGAGGGTGAAAAACTGTTTTTT. It specifies CASSPPEGEKLFF.

This chain's CDR3 is CASSSVWASPELFF. CDR3 in DNA: TGTGCCAGCAGCTCGGTTTGGGCCTCGCCGGAACTGTTTTTT. The chain links TRBV6-5 to TRBJ1-4; D is uncertain. V lost 6 bases, J lost 12 bases, and 20 bases lay in between. Germline V gene sequence: CDR1 MNHEY, CDR2 SVGAGI. The length of the CDR3 is 14 residues.

V is TRBV7-8 and J is TRBJ2-5; D tentatively fits TRBD1 or TRBD2 (5 bases each). The CDR3 is 14 amino acids. CDR1 and CDR2 from the germline V gene are SGHVS and FQNEAQ. V was shortened by 7 bases and J by 2 bases, with 14 bases between the two germline ends. CDR3 DNA: TGTGCCAGCACCCCGGGACGAAGTCAAGAGACCCAGTACTTC. Translation gives CASTPGRSQETQYF.

The J gene is TRBJ2-5, the V gene TRBV6-1; 10 nucleotides line up with TRBD2. This CDR3 is built from 14 residues. Per the germline V gene, CDR1 is MNHNS and CDR2 is SASEGT. V was pared by 8 bases and J by 5 bases, with 8 bases of the junction left unmatched. In DNA form, the CDR3 reads TGTGCCAGCTGGAAGCGGGGGGGCCTGGAGACCCAGTACTTC. It codes for CASWKRGGLETQYF.

Only a few counts were recorded for this clone. The gene calls are TRBV14 and TRBJ2-5, with 8 bases lining up with TRBD2. Germline V gene data show CDR1 as SGHDN and CDR2 as FVKESK. V lost 2 bases, J lost 4 bases, and 12 bases stayed unmatched. This CDR3 has 17 residues. The CDR3 here is CASSQRELGGALETQYF. In nucleotides, the CDR3 is TGTGCCAGCAGCCAACGGGAGCTCGGGGGGGCTCTAGAGACCCAGTACTTC.

The J gene is TRBJ2-1, the V gene TRBV4-2; D is ambiguous. The CDR3 runs 14 residues. V lost 4 bases and J 9 bases, leaving 16 bases between the germline ends. Germline V gene data show CDR1 as LGHNA and CDR2 as YNFKEQ. This CDR3 reads CASSPSSSPGEQFF. CDR3 bases: TGTGCCAGCAGCCCATCTTCGTCCCCGGGTGAGCAGTTCTTC.

This chain uses TRBV28 with TRBJ2-5; D possibly matches TRBD1 or TRBD2 (6 bases each). The germline V gene encodes CDR1 MDHEN and CDR2 SYDVKM. V was clipped by 8 bases and J by 7 bases, with 20 bases between them. The CDR3 is 14 residues long. The CDR3 DNA follows: TGTGCCAGCTCTAGGGGGGAGGTACGTGGGACCCAGTACTTC. The encoded protein is CASSRGEVRGTQYF.

This clone was observed a single time. The chain carries TRBV7-9 and TRBJ1-6; no definite D call. V was shortened by 5 bases and J by 11 bases, with 19 bases between the two germline ends. The V gene's germline CDR1 is SEHNR and CDR2 FQNEAQ (reference sequence). The CDR3 length is 15 residues. The CDR3 DNA is TGTGCCAGCAGCCATCAAGGGTCGGGAATACCACCCCTCCACTTT. Amino acids: CASSHQGSGIPPLHF.